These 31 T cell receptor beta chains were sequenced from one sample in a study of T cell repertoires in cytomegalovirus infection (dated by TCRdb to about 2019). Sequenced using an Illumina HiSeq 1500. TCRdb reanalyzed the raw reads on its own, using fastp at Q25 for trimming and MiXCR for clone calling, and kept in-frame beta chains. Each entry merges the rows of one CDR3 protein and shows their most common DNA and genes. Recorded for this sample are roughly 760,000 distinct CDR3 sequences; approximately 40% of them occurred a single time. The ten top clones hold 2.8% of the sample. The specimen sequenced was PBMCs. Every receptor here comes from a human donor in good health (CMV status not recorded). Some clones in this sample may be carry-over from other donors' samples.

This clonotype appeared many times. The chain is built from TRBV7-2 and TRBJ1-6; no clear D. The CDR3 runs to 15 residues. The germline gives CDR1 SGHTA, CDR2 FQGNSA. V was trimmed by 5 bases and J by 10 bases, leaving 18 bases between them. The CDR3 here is CASSPRAGLSSPLHF. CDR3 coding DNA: TGTGCCAGCAGCCCCCGAGCGGGTCTTAGCTCACCCCTCCACTTT.

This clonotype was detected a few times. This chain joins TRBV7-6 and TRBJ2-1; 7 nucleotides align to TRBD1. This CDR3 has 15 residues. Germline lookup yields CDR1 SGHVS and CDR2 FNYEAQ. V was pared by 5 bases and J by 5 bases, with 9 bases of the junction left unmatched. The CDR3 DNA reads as TGTGCCAGCAGCCGCCCGTTCGACAGGGACAATGAGCAGTTCTTC. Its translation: CASSRPFDRDNEQFF.

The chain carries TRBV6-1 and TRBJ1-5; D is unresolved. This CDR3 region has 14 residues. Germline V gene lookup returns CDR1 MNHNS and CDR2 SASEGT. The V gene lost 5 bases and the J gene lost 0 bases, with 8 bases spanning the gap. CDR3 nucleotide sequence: TGTGCCAGCAGTATAGGGTTTAGCAATCAGCCCCAGCATTTT. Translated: CASSIGFSNQPQHF.

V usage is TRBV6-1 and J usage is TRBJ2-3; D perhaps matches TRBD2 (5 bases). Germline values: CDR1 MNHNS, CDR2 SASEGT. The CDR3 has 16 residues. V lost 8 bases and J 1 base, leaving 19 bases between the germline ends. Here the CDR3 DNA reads TGTGCCAGCGGCCTAGCCCAAGAGATCCGCACAGATACGCAGTATTTT. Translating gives CASGLAQEIRTDTQYF.

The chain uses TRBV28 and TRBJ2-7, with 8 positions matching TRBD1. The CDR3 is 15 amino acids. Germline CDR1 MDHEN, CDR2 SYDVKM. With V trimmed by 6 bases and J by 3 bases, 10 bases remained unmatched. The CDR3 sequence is CASSRPLTGGYEQYF. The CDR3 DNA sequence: TGTGCCAGCAGCCGCCCACTCACAGGGGGCTACGAGCAGTACTTC. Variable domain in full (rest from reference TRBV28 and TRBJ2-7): DVKVTQSSRYLVKRTGEKVFLECVQDMDHENMFWYRQDPGLGLRLIYFSYDVKMKEKGDIPEGYSVSREKKERFSLILESASTNQTSMYLCASSRPLTGGYEQYFGPGTRLTVT.

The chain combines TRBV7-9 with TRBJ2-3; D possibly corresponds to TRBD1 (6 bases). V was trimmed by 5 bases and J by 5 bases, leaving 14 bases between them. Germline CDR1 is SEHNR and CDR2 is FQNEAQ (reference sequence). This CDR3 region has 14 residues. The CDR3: CASSLIQGRDTQYF. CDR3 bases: TGTGCCAGCAGCCTCATACAGGGAAGAGATACGCAGTATTTT.

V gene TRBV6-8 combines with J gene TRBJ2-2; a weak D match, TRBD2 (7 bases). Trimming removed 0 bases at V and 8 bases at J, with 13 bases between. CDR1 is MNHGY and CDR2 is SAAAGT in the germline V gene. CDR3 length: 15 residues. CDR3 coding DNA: TGTGCCAGCAGTTACTCGGGGGGGGCGAGAGGGGAGCTGTTTTTT. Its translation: CASSYSGGARGELFF.

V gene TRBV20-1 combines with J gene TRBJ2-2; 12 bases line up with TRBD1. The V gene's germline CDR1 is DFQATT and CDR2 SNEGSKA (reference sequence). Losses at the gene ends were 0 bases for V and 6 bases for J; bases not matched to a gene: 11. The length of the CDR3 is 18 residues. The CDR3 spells CSARDRGTGGFLAGELFF. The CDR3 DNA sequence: TGCAGTGCTAGAGATCGGGGGACAGGGGGCTTCTTGGCCGGGGAGCTGTTTTTT.

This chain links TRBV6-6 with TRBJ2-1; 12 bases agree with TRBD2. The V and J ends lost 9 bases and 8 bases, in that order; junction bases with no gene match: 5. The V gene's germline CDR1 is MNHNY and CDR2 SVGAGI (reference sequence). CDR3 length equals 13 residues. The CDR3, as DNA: TGTGCCAGTAAGACTAGCGGGAGCGATGAGCAGTTCTTC. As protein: CASKTSGSDEQFF.

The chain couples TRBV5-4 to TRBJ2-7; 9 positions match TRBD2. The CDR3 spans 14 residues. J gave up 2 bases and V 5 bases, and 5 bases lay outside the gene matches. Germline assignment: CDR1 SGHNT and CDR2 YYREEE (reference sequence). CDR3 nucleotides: TGTGCCAGCAGGCCTAGCGGGACTGCCTACGAGCAGTACTTC. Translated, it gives CASRPSGTAYEQYF.

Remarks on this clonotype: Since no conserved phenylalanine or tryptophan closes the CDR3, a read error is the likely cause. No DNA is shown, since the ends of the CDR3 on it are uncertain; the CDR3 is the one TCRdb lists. The CDR3 sequence: CASSLAGTGEHEKFC. The gene calls are TRBV7-8 and TRBJ2-1; TRBD1 was called by the table and not checked on the DNA. With termini counted, the CDR3 has 15 amino acids. Germline CDR1 is SGHVS and CDR2 is FQNEAQ.

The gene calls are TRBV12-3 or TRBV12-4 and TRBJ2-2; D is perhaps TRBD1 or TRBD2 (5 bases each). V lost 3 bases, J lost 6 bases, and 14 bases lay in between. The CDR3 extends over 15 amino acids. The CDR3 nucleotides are TGTGCCAGCAGTTTTGACAGCGGCGGACCCGGGGAGCTGTTTTTT. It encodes CASSFDSGGPGELFF.

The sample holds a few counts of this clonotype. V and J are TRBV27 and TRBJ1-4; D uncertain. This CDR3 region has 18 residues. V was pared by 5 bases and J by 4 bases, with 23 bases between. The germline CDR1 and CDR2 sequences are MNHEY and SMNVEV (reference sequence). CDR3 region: CASSPRRETSPSNEKLFF. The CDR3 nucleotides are TGTGCCAGCAGTCCCAGACGGGAAACGAGCCCAAGTAATGAAAAACTGTTTTTT.

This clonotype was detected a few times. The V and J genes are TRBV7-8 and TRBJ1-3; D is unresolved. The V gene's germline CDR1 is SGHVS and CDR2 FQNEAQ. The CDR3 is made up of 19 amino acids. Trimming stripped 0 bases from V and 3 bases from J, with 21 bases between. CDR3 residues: CASSLARDPRGYYGNTIYF. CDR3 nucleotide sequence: TGTGCCAGCAGCTTAGCGCGAGACCCACGGGGTTATTATGGAAACACCATATATTTT. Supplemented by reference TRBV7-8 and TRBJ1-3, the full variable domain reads GAGVSQSPRYKVAKRGQDVALRCDPISGHVSLFWYQQALGQGPEFLTYFQNEAQLDKSGLPSDRFFAERPEGSVSTLKIQRTQQEDSAVYLCASSLARDPRGYYGNTIYFGEGSWLTVV.

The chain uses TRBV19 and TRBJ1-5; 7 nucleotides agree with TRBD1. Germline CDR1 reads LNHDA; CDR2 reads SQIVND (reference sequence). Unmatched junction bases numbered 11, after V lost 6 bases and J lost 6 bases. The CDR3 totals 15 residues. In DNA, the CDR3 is TGTGCCAGTAGCCAAACAGGGGATGAGGGTCAGCCCCAGCATTTT. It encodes CASSQTGDEGQPQHF. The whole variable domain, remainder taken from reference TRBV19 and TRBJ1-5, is DGGITQSPKYLFRKEGQNVTLSCEQNLNHDAMYWYRQDPGQGLRLIYYSQIVNDFQKGDIAEGYSVSREKKESFPLTVTSAQKNPTAFYLCASSQTGDEGQPQHFGDGTRLSIL.

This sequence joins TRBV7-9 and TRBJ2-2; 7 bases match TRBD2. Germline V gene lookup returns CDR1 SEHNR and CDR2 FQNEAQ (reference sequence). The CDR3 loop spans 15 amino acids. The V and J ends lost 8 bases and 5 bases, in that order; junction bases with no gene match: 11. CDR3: CASATGGSRTGELFF. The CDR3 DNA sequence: TGTGCCAGCGCCACGGGAGGCTCAAGGACCGGGGAGCTGTTTTTT.

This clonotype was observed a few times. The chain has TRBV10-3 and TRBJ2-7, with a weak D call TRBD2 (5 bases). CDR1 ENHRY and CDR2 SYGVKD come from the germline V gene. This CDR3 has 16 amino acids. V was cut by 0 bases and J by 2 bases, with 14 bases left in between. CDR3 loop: CAISESAGVRTYEQYF. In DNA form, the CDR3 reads TGTGCCATCAGTGAGTCAGCCGGGGTCAGGACCTACGAGCAGTACTTC.

CDR3 protein: CAWSVRGPYTEAFF. CDR3 bases: TGTGCCTGGAGTGTGCGGGGCCCCTACACTGAAGCTTTCTTT. The chain recombines TRBV30 with TRBJ1-1; the D gene is possibly TRBD1 (5 bases). V gave up 0 bases and J gave up 3 bases, with 11 bases separating them. Germline values: CDR1 GTSNPN, CDR2 SVGIG (reference sequence). The CDR3 sequence is 14 residues long.

The CDR3 sequence is CASSLELGGGQETQYF. CDR3 sequence (DNA): TGTGCCAGCAGCTTAGAGTTGGGAGGCGGCCAAGAGACCCAGTACTTC. The gene calls are TRBV7-8 and TRBJ2-5; a possible D gene is TRBD2 (6 bases). In germline, CDR1 is SGHVS, CDR2 FQNEAQ. V lost 1 base and J lost 1, with 13 bases in between. This CDR3 has 16 residues.

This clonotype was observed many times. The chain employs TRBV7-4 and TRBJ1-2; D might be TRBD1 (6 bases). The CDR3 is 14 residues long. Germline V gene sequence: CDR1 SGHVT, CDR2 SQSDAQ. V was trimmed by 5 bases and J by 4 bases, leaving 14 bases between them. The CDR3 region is CASSLLDRPYGYTF. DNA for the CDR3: TGTGCCAGCAGCCTCCTCGACAGGCCCTATGGCTACACCTTC.

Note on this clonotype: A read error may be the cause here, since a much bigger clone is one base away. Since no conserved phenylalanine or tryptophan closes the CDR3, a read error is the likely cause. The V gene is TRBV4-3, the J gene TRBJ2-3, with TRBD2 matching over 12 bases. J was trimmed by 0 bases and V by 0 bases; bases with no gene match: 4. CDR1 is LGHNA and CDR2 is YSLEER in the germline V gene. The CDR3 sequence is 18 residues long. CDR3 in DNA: TGCGCCAGCAGCCAAGATCTTCTAGCGGGAGGGAGCACAGATACGCAGTATTTG. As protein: CASSQDLLAGGSTDTQYL.

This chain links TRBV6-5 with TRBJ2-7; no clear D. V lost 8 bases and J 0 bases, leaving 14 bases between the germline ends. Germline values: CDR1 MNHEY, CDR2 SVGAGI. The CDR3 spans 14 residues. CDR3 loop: CASGLTRTSYEQYF. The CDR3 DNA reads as TGTGCCAGCGGGTTGACGCGGACCTCCTACGAGCAGTACTTC.

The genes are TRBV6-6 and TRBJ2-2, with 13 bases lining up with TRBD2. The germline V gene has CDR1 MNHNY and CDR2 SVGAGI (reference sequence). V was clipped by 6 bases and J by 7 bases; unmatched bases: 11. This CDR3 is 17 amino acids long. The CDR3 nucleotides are TGTGCCAGCAGGGGACTAGCGGGACTCCCCGGGGGCGGGGAGCTGTTTTTT. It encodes CASRGLAGLPGGGELFF.

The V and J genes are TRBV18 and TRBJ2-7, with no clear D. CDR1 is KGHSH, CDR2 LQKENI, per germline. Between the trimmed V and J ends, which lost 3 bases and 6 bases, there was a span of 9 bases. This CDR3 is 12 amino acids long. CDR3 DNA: TGTGCCAGCTCACCTAACCCCCCCGAGCAGTACTTC. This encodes CASSPNPPEQYF.

CDR3 sequence reads: CATSDLGTLETQYF. In DNA form, the CDR3 reads TGTGCCACCAGTGATCTAGGGACACTGGAGACCCAGTACTTC. The V gene is TRBV24-1, the J gene TRBJ2-5, with D possibly matching TRBD1 (6 bases). Germline-derived CDR1 and CDR2 are KGHDR and SFDVKD. The CDR3 spans 14 residues. Trimming removed 3 bases at V and 5 bases at J, with 12 bases between.

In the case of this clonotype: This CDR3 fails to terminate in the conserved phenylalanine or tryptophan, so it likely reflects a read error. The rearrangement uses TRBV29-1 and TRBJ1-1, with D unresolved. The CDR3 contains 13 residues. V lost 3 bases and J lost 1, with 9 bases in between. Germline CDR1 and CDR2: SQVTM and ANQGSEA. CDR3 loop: CSVEGLRNTEAFL. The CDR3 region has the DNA TGCAGCGTTGAGGGCCTGAGGAACACTGAAGCTTTCTTG.

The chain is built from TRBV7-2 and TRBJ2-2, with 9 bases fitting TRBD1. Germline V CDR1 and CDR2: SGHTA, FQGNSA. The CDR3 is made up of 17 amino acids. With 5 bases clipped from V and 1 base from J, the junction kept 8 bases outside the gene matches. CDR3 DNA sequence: TGTGCCAGCAGCAAAAGACAGGGGGGGTTGAACACCGGGGAGCTGTTTTTT. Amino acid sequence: CASSKRQGGLNTGELFF. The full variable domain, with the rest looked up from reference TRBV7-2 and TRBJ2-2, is GAGVSQSPSNKVTEKGKDVELRCDPISGHTALYWYRQSLGQGLEFLIYFQGNSAPDKSGLPSDRFSAERTGGSVSTLTIQRTQQEDSAVYLCASSKRQGGLNTGELFFGEGSRLTVL.

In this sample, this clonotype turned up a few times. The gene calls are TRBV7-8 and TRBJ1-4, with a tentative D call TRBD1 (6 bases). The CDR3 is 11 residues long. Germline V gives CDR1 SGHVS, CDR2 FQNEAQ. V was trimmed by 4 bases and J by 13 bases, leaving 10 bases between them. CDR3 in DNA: TGTGCCAGCAGCTCCACAGGGCTACTGTTTTTT. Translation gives CASSSTGLLFF.

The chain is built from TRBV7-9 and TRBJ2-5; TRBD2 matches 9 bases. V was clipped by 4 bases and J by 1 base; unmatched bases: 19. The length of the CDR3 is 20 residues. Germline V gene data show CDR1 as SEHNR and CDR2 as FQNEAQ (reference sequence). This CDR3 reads CASSSPSDQTSGDSQETQYF. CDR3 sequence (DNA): TGTGCCAGCAGCTCTCCCTCAGATCAGACTAGCGGAGACTCCCAAGAGACCCAGTACTTC.

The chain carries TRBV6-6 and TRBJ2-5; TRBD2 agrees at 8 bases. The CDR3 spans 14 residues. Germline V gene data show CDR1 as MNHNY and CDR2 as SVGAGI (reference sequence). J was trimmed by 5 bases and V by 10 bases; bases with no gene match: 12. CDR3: CATWTSRRGETQYF. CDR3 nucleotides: TGTGCCACCTGGACTAGCAGGAGGGGGGAGACCCAGTACTTC.

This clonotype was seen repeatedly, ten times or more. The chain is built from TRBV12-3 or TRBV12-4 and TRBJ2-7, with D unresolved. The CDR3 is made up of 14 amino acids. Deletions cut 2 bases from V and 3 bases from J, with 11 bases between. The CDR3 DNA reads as TGTGCCAGCAGTTTAAATCCCCAGTACTACGAGCAGTACTTC. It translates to CASSLNPQYYEQYF.